These 18 T cell receptor beta chains were all obtained from the same sample, sequenced in a study of regulatory T cells in long-lasting Graves disease. Through Arm-PCR of CDR3 regions and iRepertoire HTBI primers, TCR beta libraries were built. TCRdb redid the calling of the multiplex PCR reads with MiXCR, one entry per CDR3 protein. Among about 450,000 distinct CDR3 sequences, 16% were seen once, and the ten largest hold around 10%. Time point defined: newly diagnosed GD, antithyroid drugs for less than 3 months. Isolated PBMC RNA provided the starting material for the TCR library. These sequences were also reported in another study, on T cells in Graves' hyperthyroidism and ophthalmopathy.

The sample in question was peripheral blood mononuclear cells (PBMCs), obtained at new diagnosis, from a patient treated with antithyroid drugs. These receptors came from a woman in her twenties or thirties with Graves disease.

This clonotype was counted between two and nine times. This chain joins TRBV9 and TRBJ2-3; D is unclear. The V gene lost 4 bases and the J gene lost 0 bases, with 18 bases spanning the gap. The CDR3 is 17 residues long. CDR1 SGDLS and CDR2 YYNGEE come from the germline V gene. CDR3 residues: CASSPRPFPLSTDTQYF. In nucleotides, the CDR3 is TGTGCCAGCAGCCCTCGACCGTTTCCCCTCAGCACAGATACGCAGTATTTT.

Ten or more counts support this clonotype. The gene calls are TRBV2 and TRBJ2-7, with 7 bases matching TRBD1. This CDR3 comprises 15 residues. Germline assignment: CDR1 SNHLY and CDR2 FYNNEI. The V segment lost 0 bases and the J segment 3 bases; nucleotides outside the gene matches: 5. The CDR3 region has the DNA TGTGCCAGCAGTGAAGCGTTGGGACAGCTCTACGAGCAGTACTTC. Protein: CASSEALGQLYEQYF.

As for this clonotype: Its ends do not fully match the called genes, so a read error is possible. V and J are TRBV20-1 and TRBJ2-7, with 13 bases matching TRBD2. This CDR3 comprises 16 residues. Germline V gene sequence: CDR1 DFQATT, CDR2 SNEGSKA (reference sequence). The CDR3 spells CSARGTSGSAFREQCF. The CDR3 nucleotides read TGCAGTGCTAGAGGGACTAGCGGGAGCGCATTTAGGGAGCAGTGCTTC.

This clonotype has a single count. This may come from a read error, since a much larger clone is one base off. The final CDR3 position lacks the conserved phenylalanine or tryptophan, pointing to a likely read error. The gene calls are TRBV15 and TRBJ2-3; 7 bases match TRBD1. J was trimmed by 2 bases and V by 1 base; bases with no gene match: 3. The germline CDR1 and CDR2 sequences are LNHNV and YYDKDF (reference sequence). The CDR3 has 15 amino acids. In DNA, the CDR3 is TGTGCCACCAGCAGAGGTGACAGGGCCACAGATACGCAGTATTCT. Protein product: CATSRGDRATDTQYS.

This clonotype was picked up one time. A much larger clone differs from this one at a single base, so this may be a read error. CDR3 residues: CASSRIVDEQFF. The CDR3, as DNA: TGTGCCAGCAGCCGGATTGTGGATGAGCAGTTCTTC. This chain links TRBV6-1 with TRBJ2-1; D is undetermined. Trimming took off 6 bases at V and 8 bases at J, with 11 bases between the two ends. This CDR3 is 12 amino acids long. Germline assignment: CDR1 MNHNS and CDR2 SASEGT.

This clonotype was counted many times. The chain joins TRBV18 to TRBJ1-2; 8 nucleotides match TRBD1. The CDR3 spans 14 residues. Losses at the gene ends were 4 bases for V and 4 bases for J; bases not matched to a gene: 5. Germline V gene sequence: CDR1 KGHSH, CDR2 LQKENI. Written as DNA, the CDR3 is TGTGCCAGCTCACTCGAGACAGGGGTCTATGGCTACACCTTC. Protein: CASSLETGVYGYTF.

This clonotype was seen many times. The gene calls are TRBV28 and TRBJ2-7; TRBD1 agrees at 7 bases. The CDR3 contains 15 residues. Germline CDR1 MDHEN, CDR2 SYDVKM. V was clipped by 3 bases and J by 0 bases; unmatched bases: 5. The CDR3 nucleotides read TGTGCCAGCAGTTTCGTTGGGGACAGCTCCTACGAGCAGTACTTC. Translated: CASSFVGDSSYEQYF.

A few counts support this clonotype. This may arise from a read error, as a much more abundant clone is one base away. The chain recombines TRBV28 with TRBJ2-1; no reliable D call. Trimming removed 3 bases from V and 7 bases from J, with 4 bases in between. CDR1 and CDR2 (germline): MDHEN, SYDVKM. CDR3 length: 11 amino acids. In DNA, the CDR3 is TGTGCCAGCAGTTTTTGGAATGAGCAGTTCTTC. Protein sequence: CASSFWNEQFF.

Many counts were recorded for this clonotype. The V gene is TRBV6-1, the J gene TRBJ1-5; a possible D gene is TRBD1 (5 bases). Trimming removed 8 bases at V and 5 bases at J, with 16 bases between. The CDR3 runs to 14 residues. Germline CDR1 and CDR2: MNHNS and SASEGT. The CDR3 loop reads CASLGVREDQPQHF. In DNA, the CDR3 is TGTGCCAGCTTGGGGGTTCGAGAGGATCAGCCCCAGCATTTT.

This clonotype has ten or more counts. The gene calls are TRBV6-5 and TRBJ2-1; 7 nucleotides agree with TRBD2. The J segment lost 8 bases and the V segment lost 2 bases, leaving 9 bases of the junction unmatched. The CDR3 is 15 residues long. The germline V gene has CDR1 MNHEY and CDR2 SVGAGI. The CDR3 region has the DNA TGTGCCAGCAGTTACGATCGGACTAGTAACGATGAGCAGTTCTTC. Its protein product is CASSYDRTSNDEQFF.

This clonotype appeared many times. This chain uses TRBV12-3 or TRBV12-4 with TRBJ2-5; 9 bases agree with TRBD1. This CDR3 region has 16 residues. J lost 5 bases, V lost 6 bases, and 13 bases had no gene match. The CDR3: CASSKLVGTGSETQYF. CDR3 nucleotide sequence: TGTGCCAGCAGCAAGTTGGTCGGGACAGGGAGTGAGACCCAGTACTTC.

This clonotype was seen many times. The rearrangement joins TRBV6-2 or TRBV6-3 to TRBJ2-1; 11 bases are a match to TRBD2. The germline gives CDR1 MNHEY, CDR2 SVGEGT. V was pared by 5 bases and J by 8 bases, with 5 bases of the junction left unmatched. The CDR3 loop spans 14 amino acids. CDR3 sequence reads: CASSPTSGIYEQFF. The CDR3 nucleotides are TGTGCCAGCAGTCCGACTAGCGGGATCTATGAGCAGTTCTTC.

V is TRBV7-2 and J is TRBJ2-5, with 14 bases matching TRBD2. Germline values: CDR1 SGHTA, CDR2 FQGNSA. After removal of 6 bases from V and 6 bases from J, the junction contained 18 bases not matched to a gene. The CDR3 sequence is 19 residues long. The CDR3: CASSPRGAGTSGRRKTQYF. The CDR3 DNA reads as TGTGCCAGCAGTCCTCGAGGCGCCGGGACTAGCGGGAGACGAAAGACCCAGTACTTC.

The J gene is TRBJ2-7, the V gene TRBV6-2 or TRBV6-3; TRBD1 is a possible D gene (6 bases). Germline loops: CDR1 MNHEY, CDR2 SVGEGT. There are 15 residues in the CDR3. V lost 3 bases and J lost 1, with 13 bases in between. CDR3 loop: CASSYGQGSSYEQYF. The DNA for the CDR3 is TGTGCCAGCAGTTATGGCCAGGGGAGTTCCTACGAGCAGTACTTC.

The sample holds a few counts of this clonotype. The rearrangement joins TRBV29-1 to TRBJ2-7, with 10 bases aligning to TRBD2. V lost 4 bases and J lost 3; bases outside the gene matches: 6. This CDR3 region has 14 residues. CDR1 and CDR2 from the germline V gene are SQVTM and ANQGSEA. Written as DNA, the CDR3 is TGCAGCGTTGGGGGCTGGACTAGCGGCTACGAGCAGTACTTC. Translated: CSVGGWTSGYEQYF.

Notes on this clonotype: This sequence may be a read error, since a much larger clone differs from it by one base. The chain has TRBV12-3 or TRBV12-4 and TRBJ2-5; D might be TRBD1 (6 bases). The CDR3 sequence is 14 residues long. The V end was cut by 2 bases, the J end by 7 bases, with 14 bases between. The CDR3 sequence: CASSLMGAGGTQYF. CDR3 nucleotide sequence: TGTGCCAGCAGTTTAATGGGGGCAGGAGGGACCCAGTACTTC.

Worth noting for this clonotype: Possible read error: a much larger clone is one base away. The chain recombines TRBV28 with TRBJ1-5; D might be TRBD1 (6 bases). The CDR3 is 13 amino acids. Germline V gives CDR1 MDHEN, CDR2 SYDVKM. The CDR3 loop is CVSSRMTGQPQHF. CDR3 bases: TGTGTCAGCAGCCGGATGACAGGCCAGCCCCAGCATTTT.

This clonotype was counted at least ten times. The chain carries TRBV15 and TRBJ2-7; 11 nucleotides align to TRBD2. The CDR3 has 20 residues. Per germline, CDR1 LNHNV and CDR2 YYDKDF (reference sequence). With 5 bases clipped from V and 0 bases from J, the junction kept 18 bases outside the gene matches. The CDR3 loop reads CATSGQLAGGPSLSSYEQYF. The CDR3 coding sequence is TGTGCCACCAGCGGCCAATTAGCGGGAGGGCCCTCCCTAAGCTCCTACGAGCAGTACTTC.